These T cell receptor beta chains were read from a single sample in a study of identical twins. TCRdb re-analysed the 5' RACE reads in MiXCR, keeping a single row per CDR3 protein. The sample has more than 650,000 distinct CDR3 sequences, around 5.7% seen once. Sequencing was performed on naive T cells sorted from blood. The receptors originated from a man aged 18 to 30 in good health. CDR3s include the opening cysteine and the closing phenylalanine or tryptophan. D genes are given only for firm matches. Expanded clones are given a class, and other clones once, few, many or no size at all.

v_call	j_call	d_call	clone_size	cdr3_nt	cdr3_aa
TRBV15	TRBJ1-5	.	many	TGTGCCACCACCTCGGACAGTAATCAGCCCCAGCATTTT	CATTSDSNQPQHF
TRBV7-9	TRBJ2-2	.	few	TGTGCCAGCAGCTTAGTATCCGCCACGACGAACACCGGGGAGCTGTTTTTT	CASSLVSATTNTGELFF
TRBV6-5	TRBJ1-2	.	many	TGTGCCAGCAGTTATGCAGGCCAAACCCCGAAAGGCTACACCTTC	CASSYAGQTPKGYTF
TRBV24-1	TRBJ2-1	TRBD2	many	TGTGCCACCAGTGACCCCCAGGGACTAGACAATGAGCAGTTCTTC	CATSDPQGLDNEQFF
TRBV29-1	TRBJ2-1	TRBD2	.	TGCAGCGTTGTTTCCCTAGCGGGGAATGAGCAGTTCTTC	CSVVSLAGNEQFF
TRBV19	TRBJ1-2	TRBD1	few	TGTGCCAGTAACCCGACAGGGGTACAGTATGGCTACACCTTC	CASNPTGVQYGYTF
TRBV2	TRBJ2-5	.	.	TGTGCCAGCAGTGCCCGATTACAGGGAGCCCAAGAGACCCAGTACTTC	CASSARLQGAQETQYF
TRBV12-5	TRBJ2-1	TRBD2	many	TGTGCTAGTGGTCCCGGGACTAGCGGAGCACCGTTCTTC	CASGPGTSGAPFF
TRBV6-2/TRBV6-3	TRBJ2-5	TRBD1	.	TGTGCCAGCAGTTACGGCATCTGGGACAGGGGGGGAGAGACCCAGTACTTC	CASSYGIWDRGGETQYF
TRBV7-2	TRBJ1-4	TRBD1	many	TGTGCCAGCGGGACAGGGTCGAACGAAAAACTGTTTTTT	CASGTGSNEKLFF
TRBV29-1	TRBJ2-2	TRBD2	many	TGCAGCGTTGAGGCCGCGGGGGGGAACACCGGGGAGCTGTTTTTT	CSVEAAGGNTGELFF
TRBV12-5	TRBJ2-1	.	few	TGTGCTAGTGGGCAGGGCTCGCCCTACAATGAGCAGTTCTTC	CASGQGSPYNEQFF
TRBV11-3	TRBJ2-3	.	.	TGTGCCAGCAGCTTAATTAGGCTGGACACTAGCACAGATACGCAGTATTTT	CASSLIRLDTSTDTQYF
TRBV20-1	TRBJ2-3	.	many	TGCAGTGCTAGTGATAGGACCACTTTGAAAGATACGCAGTATTTT	CSASDRTTLKDTQYF
TRBV5-1	TRBJ2-1	.	.	TGCGCCAGCAGCCCACCACCCGGGGAGCAGTTCTTC	CASSPPPGEQFF
TRBV4-3	TRBJ2-3	TRBD2	few	TGCGCCAGCAGCCAAGAACTAGCGGTGAGCACAGATACGCAGTATTTT	CASSQELAVSTDTQYF
TRBV11-2	TRBJ2-3	.	.	TGTGCCATCCCACAGGGTCCCACAGATACGCAGTATTTT	CAIPQGPTDTQYF
TRBV19	TRBJ2-3	.	few	TGTGCCAGTAGTATGACATATTACACAGATACGCAGTATTTT	CASSMTYYTDTQYF
TRBV5-1	TRBJ2-3	TRBD1	few	TGCGCCAGCAGCTTGTTGGGACAGGGAGGGTGGTCTACAGATACGCAGTATTTT	CASSLLGQGGWSTDTQYF
TRBV25-1	TRBJ1-4	.	many	TGTGCCAGCAGTGTAGGGGAAAAACTGTTTTTT	CASSVGEKLFF
TRBV12-3/TRBV12-4	TRBJ1-6	.	many	TGTGCCAGCAAGGACGGGGGGGGCGATTCACCCCTCCACTTT	CASKDGGGDSPLHF
TRBV10-3	TRBJ2-6	.	many	TGTGCCATCAGTGCCCGAGTTGCGTCTGGGGCCAACGTCCTGACTTTC	CAISARVASGANVLTF
TRBV5-1	TRBJ2-7	TRBD2	many	TGCGCCAGCACCCTAGCGGGAGAGCCCTACGAGCAGTACTTC	CASTLAGEPYEQYF
TRBV5-1	TRBJ1-4	.	many	TGCGCCAGCAGCTTGGGACTACCATATGAAAAACTGTTTTTT	CASSLGLPYEKLFF
TRBV12-3/TRBV12-4	TRBJ2-5	.	few	TGTGCCAGCAGTTTTCGGGCTCAGGGTCAAGAGACCCAGTACTTC	CASSFRAQGQETQYF
TRBV12-3/TRBV12-4	TRBJ2-7	TRBD2	.	TGTGCCAGCAGCCCTCGGGTGGGCGGGAGTTCTTACGAGCAGTACTTC	CASSPRVGGSSYEQYF
TRBV6-5	TRBJ2-3	.	few	TGTGCCAGCAGTTACTCCATACAGGGTGTGGGCACAGATACGCAGTATTTT	CASSYSIQGVGTDTQYF
TRBV5-6	TRBJ2-3	TRBD1	many	TGTGCCAGCAGCTCCGGGACAGGGACGCAGTATTTT	CASSSGTGTQYF
TRBV2	TRBJ2-2	.	few	TGTGCCAGCAGTGAAGCTCAGCCCCGACAGACTAACACCGGGGAGCTGTTTTTT	CASSEAQPRQTNTGELFF
TRBV4-3	TRBJ2-2	.	.	TGCGCCAGCAGCCAAGATCCTTCAGGGGACACCGGGGAGCTGTTTTTT	CASSQDPSGDTGELFF
TRBV5-1	TRBJ1-2	.	many	TGCGCCAGCAGCTTGGCCGGGGTAGTACGGGGCTACACCTTC	CASSLAGVVRGYTF
TRBV6-5	TRBJ2-7	.	many	TGTGCCAGCAGTTACGGGGCTACCCTCTACGAGCAGTACTTC	CASSYGATLYEQYF
TRBV7-2	TRBJ2-2	.	few	TGTGCCAGCAGCTTACCCCGAATTAGGGGGGACACCGGGGAGCTGTTTTTT	CASSLPRIRGDTGELFF
TRBV11-1	TRBJ2-6	.	few	TGTGCCAGCAGCGGACGTCCAGGGGATGAATCTGGGGCCAACGTCCTGACTTTC	CASSGRPGDESGANVLTF
TRBV11-2	TRBJ2-1	TRBD2	few	TGTGCCAGCAGCCCAGGGACAGAGTCTCTAGCGGGAGGAGTGGGCTACAATGAGCAGTTCTTC	CASSPGTESLAGGVGYNEQFF
TRBV7-9	TRBJ2-7	TRBD2	.	TGTGCCAGCAGCTTCGATCTAGCGGGAGGCGGCGAGCAGTACTTC	CASSFDLAGGGEQYF
TRBV20-1	TRBJ2-7	TRBD2	many	TGCAGTGCCCCGGGACTAGTCTCCGAGCAGTACTTC	CSAPGLVSEQYF
TRBV6-1	TRBJ2-1	TRBD1	many	TGTGCCAGCAGGATGGGACAGTACAATGAGCAGTTCTTC	CASRMGQYNEQFF
TRBV20-1	TRBJ2-7	.	many	TGCAGTGCTAGAGATCGGGTAGTGGTACTAGGCTACGAGCAGTACTTC	CSARDRVVVLGYEQYF
TRBV5-1	TRBJ2-1	.	.	TGCGCCAGCAGCTTGTCTTTGGCCAGGGTCTACAATGAGCAGTTCTTC	CASSLSLARVYNEQFF
TRBV12-3/TRBV12-4	TRBJ1-1	.	many	TGTGCCAGCAAACTGGGAAGCTCCACTGAAGCTTTCTTT	CASKLGSSTEAFF
TRBV12-3/TRBV12-4	TRBJ1-5	.	many	TGTGCCAGCGGGTTGTCCGGCGTTAGCAATCAGCCCCAGCATTTT	CASGLSGVSNQPQHF
TRBV4-3	TRBJ2-3	TRBD2	many	TGCGCCAGCAGCGCCCTTGGCGGGAGACGGGCAGATACGCAGTATTTT	CASSALGGRRADTQYF
TRBV28	TRBJ2-6	TRBD2	.	TGTGCCAGCAAACCGACTAGCGGCCTTGGGGCCAACGTCCTGACTTTC	CASKPTSGLGANVLTF
TRBV29-1	TRBJ2-7	.	.	TGCAGCGTTGCGACTGAGGGCGAGCAGTACTTC	CSVATEGEQYF
TRBV10-3	TRBJ2-7	TRBD2	many	TGTGCCATCAGCGGGACTAGCTTTTCCTACGAGCAGTACTTC	CAISGTSFSYEQYF
TRBV15	TRBJ1-5	.	many	TGTGCCACCAGGAGTGGGGGGAGTCAGCCCCAGCATTTT	CATRSGGSQPQHF
TRBV29-1	TRBJ2-5	TRBD1	few	TGCAGCGTTGGTGGACAGGGGGCTTACCTGTACTTC	CSVGGQGAYLYF